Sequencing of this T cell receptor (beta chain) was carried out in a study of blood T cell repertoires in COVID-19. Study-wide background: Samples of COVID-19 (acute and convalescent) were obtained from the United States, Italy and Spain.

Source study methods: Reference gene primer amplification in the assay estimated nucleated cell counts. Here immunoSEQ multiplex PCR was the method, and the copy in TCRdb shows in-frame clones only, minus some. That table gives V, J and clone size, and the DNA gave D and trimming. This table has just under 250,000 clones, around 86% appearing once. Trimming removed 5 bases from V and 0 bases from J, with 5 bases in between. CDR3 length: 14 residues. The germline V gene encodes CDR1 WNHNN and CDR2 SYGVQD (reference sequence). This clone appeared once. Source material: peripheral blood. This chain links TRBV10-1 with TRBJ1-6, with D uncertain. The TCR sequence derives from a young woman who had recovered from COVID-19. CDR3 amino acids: CASSNNSYNSPLHF. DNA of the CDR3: TGCGCCAGCAGTAACAACTCCTATAATTCACCCCTCCACTTT.